This T cell receptor beta chain emerged from a study of response to subunit inactivated influenza vaccine. Notes on the study in general: Few new T cells, the authors suggested, are recruited by each seasonal influenza vaccination.

In regard to this clonotype: The target antigen is unknown.

MiXCR, applied by TCRdb to the RT-PCR reads, yields one record per CDR3 protein. Among almost 250,000 distinct CDR3 sequences listed, approximately 12% were seen once. Looked up from germline, CDR1 is DFQATT and CDR2 is SNEGSKA (reference sequence). V lost 3 bases to trimming and J lost 6 bases, with 12 bases between them. The CDR3 is made up of 13 amino acids. The sample was non-naive T cells sorted from PBMCs, taken roughly 2 weeks before vaccination. The V and J genes are TRBV20-1 and TRBJ2-1; D is unresolved. This receptor was obtained from a man between 45 and 60 years old who received an inactivated influenza vaccine. The chain's CDR3 is CSASVSPGNEQFF. In nucleotides, the CDR3 is TGCAGTGCTAGTGTTAGTCCGGGCAATGAGCAGTTCTTC.